This T cell receptor beta chain is drawn from a study of T cell repertoires in cytomegalovirus infection. MiXCR, run by TCRdb on the reads, gives a single entry per CDR3 protein. The sample lists around 900,000 distinct CDR3 sequences; around a third were seen once. The CDR3 is 14 residues long. Germline V gives CDR1 MNHEY, CDR2 SMNVEV (reference sequence). Trimming took off 7 bases at V and 6 bases at J, with 13 bases between the two ends. As concerns this clonotype: Its antigen is unidentified.

The chain combines TRBV27 with TRBJ1-6, with D perhaps TRBD1 (5 bases). The sample consisted of cultured CD8+ T cells from PBMCs, taken from culture after CMV antigen stimulation. The source is a human donor in good health (CMV status not recorded). Some clones in this sample may be carry-over from other donors' samples. CDR3 sequence (DNA): TGTGCCAGCACGCGAGGAGGGGTTAATTCACCCCTCCACTTT. The encoded protein is CASTRGGVNSPLHF.